A single sample is the source of the 10 T cell receptor beta chains below, sequenced in a study of blood T cell repertoires in COVID-19. Measured with immunoSEQ multiplex PCR; TCRdb has only the in-frame clones, and not every one. The table lists 150,000 or so clones, around 81% of them singletons, with about 10% in the top ten. Sequencing input: peripheral blood. The receptor source for this set is a man between 60 and 70 years old with active or convalescent COVID-19.

This sequence joins TRBV3-1 (or the pseudogene TRBV3-2) and TRBJ2-5, with 7 bases identical to TRBD2. Germline CDR1 reads LGHDT; CDR2 reads YNNKEL (reference sequence). V gave up 1 base and J gave up 4 bases; unmatched junction bases: 9. The CDR3 is made up of 16 amino acids. CDR3: CASSQVEGGPGETQYF. CDR3 coding DNA: TGTGCCAGCAGCCAAGTTGAGGGAGGGCCGGGAGAGACCCAGTACTTC.

This chain uses TRBV5-1 with TRBJ1-2, with 8 bases aligning to TRBD1. Germline CDR1 reads SGHRS; CDR2 reads YFSETQ. V was clipped by 0 bases and J by 3 bases; unmatched bases: 4. The CDR3 loop spans 15 amino acids. The CDR3 coding sequence is TGCGCCAGCAGCTTGGCAAGGACAGGGCACTATGGCTACACCTTC. This translates into CASSLARTGHYGYTF.

In this sample, this clone is medium-sized. The chain employs TRBV12-3 or TRBV12-4 and TRBJ1-5; D might be TRBD1 (6 bases). The CDR3 consists of 13 residues. Trimming removed 10 bases at V and 2 bases at J, with 12 bases between. In DNA form, the CDR3 reads TGTGCCACCGCCAGGGGAGGCAATCAGCCCCAGCATTTT. The encoded protein is CATARGGNQPQHF.

The count of this clone is one. V is TRBV19 and J is TRBJ1-3, with 10 bases matching TRBD1. The CDR3 is 16 amino acids. CDR1 is LNHDA, CDR2 SQIVND, per germline (reference sequence). The junction had 5 bases not matched to a gene; V was cut back by 3 bases and J by 3 bases. Written as DNA, the CDR3 is TGTGCCAGTAGTATCGTGACAGGGGGCCTTGGAAACACCATATATTTT. Translated, it gives CASSIVTGGLGNTIYF. The variable domain in full, completed from reference TRBV19 and TRBJ1-3, reads DGGITQSPKYLFRKEGQNVTLSCEQNLNHDAMYWYRQDPGQGLRLIYYSQIVNDFQKGDIAEGYSVSREKKESFPLTVTSAQKNPTAFYLCASSIVTGGLGNTIYFGEGSWLTVV.

The chain couples TRBV4-1 to TRBJ2-3, with TRBD2 as a possible D gene (5 bases). V lost 0 bases and J lost 5, with 12 bases in between. Germline CDR1 and CDR2: MGHRA and YSYEKL. The CDR3 has 15 amino acids. This CDR3 reads CASSQDDGVVDTQYF. The CDR3 bases are TGCGCCAGCAGCCAAGATGACGGGGTGGTAGATACGCAGTATTTT.

The chain recombines TRBV6-6 with TRBJ2-5; 9 bases align to TRBD1. Germline V gene lookup returns CDR1 MNHNY and CDR2 SVGAGI (reference sequence). The CDR3 spans 15 residues. V lost 5 bases and J lost 5; bases outside the gene matches: 9. Here the CDR3 reads CASSPGDRATETQYF. Written as DNA, the CDR3 is TGTGCCAGCAGTCCCGGGGACAGGGCGACGGAGACCCAGTACTTC.

This clone has a single count. V is TRBV9 and J is TRBJ2-2, with TRBD2 matching 11 bases. The germline gives CDR1 SGDLS, CDR2 YYNGEE. Unmatched junction bases numbered 3, after V lost 3 bases and J lost 5 bases. The CDR3 is made up of 15 amino acids. CDR3 nucleotide sequence: TGTGCCAGCAGCGGCGGACTAGCGGGTACCGGGGAGCTGTTTTTT. Amino acids: CASSGGLAGTGELFF.

This clone was seen only a few times. The chain employs TRBV19 and TRBJ1-5, with 8 bases lining up with TRBD1. J lost 2 bases, V lost 4 bases, and 7 bases had no gene match. There are 16 residues in the CDR3. Germline values: CDR1 LNHDA, CDR2 SQIVND (reference sequence). For the CDR3, the DNA is TGTGCCAGTAGTAAACTTTCGGACAGGGGCAATCAGCCCCAGCATTTT. Its translation is CASSKLSDRGNQPQHF.

This clone was observed a single time. This chain connects TRBV11-2 to TRBJ1-2; 7 bases map to TRBD1. The V and J ends lost 7 bases and 4 bases, in that order; junction bases with no gene match: 21. The CDR3 contains 18 residues. Germline loops: CDR1 SGHAT, CDR2 FQNNGV. Here the CDR3 reads CASTSGLWGKGAPYGYTF. The CDR3 nucleotides are TGTGCCAGCACCTCGGGGTTATGGGGGAAGGGGGCTCCCTATGGCTACACCTTC.

This chain links TRBV5-1 with TRBJ1-2; a weak D match, TRBD1 (6 bases). Germline V gene lookup returns CDR1 SGHRS and CDR2 YFSETQ. The CDR3 contains 15 residues. Trimming left V 0 bases short and J 4 bases short, with 13 bases between. The CDR3 loop is CASSLGETGLYGYTF. The CDR3 region has the DNA TGCGCCAGCAGCTTGGGGGAAACAGGGCTCTATGGCTACACCTTC.